The 10 T cell receptor beta chains below come from one sample, sequenced in a study of PD-1 blockade in mismatch repair-deficient tumors. Method: immunoSEQ multiplex PCR; TCRdb's copy keeps in-frame clones and lacks some. The sample has around 110,000 clones, over 65% seen once. The starting material was peripheral blood, obtained just over 59 weeks after starting pembrolizumab. All receptors come from an adult with mismatch repair-deficient cancer.

The chain recombines TRBV7-6 with TRBJ1-1, with D tentatively TRBD1 (5 bases). V shed 3 bases and J shed 2 bases, with 7 bases lying between them. There are 13 residues in the CDR3. Germline V lookup: CDR1 SGHVS, CDR2 FNYEAQ. The CDR3 nucleotides read TGTGCCAGCAGCTTGCAGGGAAACACTGAAGCTTTCTTT. Translation: CASSLQGNTEAFF. Full variable domain (missing parts from reference TRBV7-6 and TRBJ1-1): GAGVSQSPRYKVTKRGQDVALRCDPISGHVSLYWYRQALGQGPEFLTYFNYEAQQDKSGLPNDRFSAERPEGSISTLTIQRTEQRDSAMYRCASSLQGNTEAFFGQGTRLTVV.

A few counts support this clone. The V gene is TRBV30, the J gene TRBJ1-2, with 8 bases matching TRBD1. This CDR3 region has 13 residues. The germline V gene encodes CDR1 GTSNPN and CDR2 SVGIG (reference sequence). J was trimmed by 7 bases and V by 6 bases; bases with no gene match: 10. In nucleotides, the CDR3 is TGTGCCTGCACGGGACAGGTGCGGGTTGGCTACACCTTC. This translates into CACTGQVRVGYTF. The full variable domain, with the rest looked up from reference TRBV30 and TRBJ1-2, is SQTIHQWPATLVQPVGSPLSLECTVEGTSNPNLYWYRQAAGRGLQLLFYSVGIGQISSEVPQNLSASRPQDRQFILSSKKLLLSDSGFYLCACTGQVRVGYTFGSGTRLTVV.

The chain recombines TRBV6-5 with TRBJ2-7, with 7 bases that match TRBD2. Germline V gives CDR1 MNHEY, CDR2 SVGAGI. This CDR3 region has 15 residues. V dropped 2 bases and J dropped 0; count of bases not matched to a gene: 4. CDR3 DNA: TGTGCCAGCAGTTACCAAGCGGGAACCTCCTACGAGCAGTACTTC. Protein product: CASSYQAGTSYEQYF.

This rearrangement joins TRBV10-2 to TRBJ2-2; the D gene is possibly TRBD1 (6 bases). Germline CDR1 WSHSY, CDR2 SAAADI. V gave up 6 bases and J gave up 5 bases, with 19 bases separating them. The length of the CDR3 is 16 residues. DNA for the CDR3: TGCGCCAGCAGAGACCGGGTCAACAGGGATACCGGGGAGCTGTTTTTT. It encodes CASRDRVNRDTGELFF.

The table lists this clone with a few counts. This rearrangement joins TRBV7-3 to TRBJ2-3, with 10 positions matching TRBD2. This CDR3 contains 15 residues. The trim removed 4 bases at V and 2 bases at J, leaving 3 bases unmatched. CDR1 SGHTA and CDR2 FQGTGA come from the germline V gene. CDR3 amino acids: CASSSTSGPTDTQYF. The CDR3 DNA sequence: TGTGCCAGCAGCTCGACTAGCGGGCCCACAGATACGCAGTATTTT.

V and J are TRBV11-3 and TRBJ2-1, with 16 nucleotides matching TRBD2. The CDR3 contains 19 residues. Trimming cost V 2 bases and J 4 bases; bases outside gene matches: 8. Germline V CDR1 and CDR2: SGHNT, YENEEA. The CDR3 nucleotides are TGTGCCAGCAGCTTATACTCCGGGACTAGCGGGAGGGCGTACAATGAGCAGTTCTTC. This gives the protein CASSLYSGTSGRAYNEQFF.

CDR3 loop: CASRVGTSGGINTGELFF. The DNA for the CDR3 is TGTGCCAGCAGGGTCGGGACTAGCGGGGGAATCAACACCGGGGAGCTGTTTTTT. This sequence joins TRBV2 and TRBJ2-2; 14 nucleotides line up with TRBD2. The V segment lost 6 bases and the J segment 2 bases; nucleotides outside the gene matches: 8. The germline V gene encodes CDR1 SNHLY and CDR2 FYNNEI. The CDR3 has 18 amino acids.

The rearrangement links TRBV9 to TRBJ2-3; 10 nucleotides line up with TRBD2. Germline trimming cut 2 bases from V and 2 bases from J; bases unmatched to any gene: 11. The germline gives CDR1 SGDLS, CDR2 YYNGEE. CDR3 length equals 18 residues. This chain's CDR3 is CASSVLAGEARSTDTQYF. The DNA of the CDR3 is TGTGCCAGCAGCGTGCTAGCGGGAGAGGCTAGGTCCACAGATACGCAGTATTTT.

The chain carries TRBV21-1 and TRBJ2-7; TRBD2 reflects the table's D call only, with no check against the DNA. TRBV21-1 is a known pseudogene. The CDR3 consists of 21 residues. The CDR3 protein is CASSSPPPGLAGVHHYYEQYF. The CDR3 DNA reads TGTGCCAGCAGCAGTCCCCCACCGGGACTAGCGGGAGTTCATCACTATTACGAGCAGTACTTC.

Regarding this clone: A read error may produce the germline difference seen at one junction end. The same CDR3 is also encoded by other DNA sequences in this sample. The rearrangement joins TRBV9 to TRBJ2-5, with D possibly TRBD2 on 5 matching bases. This CDR3 is built from 12 residues. CDR1 SGDLS and CDR2 YYNGEE come from the germline V gene. Here the CDR3 reads CASSVASETQYF. In DNA form, the CDR3 reads TGTGCCAGCAGTGTAGCGTCAGAGACCCAGTACTTC.